The 27 T cell receptor beta chains reported below all come from one sample, sequenced in a study of CD8 T cells in ankylosing spondylitis. Broader study findings: Characteristic, it appeared, of ankylosing spondylitis blood was a TCR beta motif of fewer than 10 highly homologous variants.

The antigens of these receptors remain unknown. TCRdb re-called the 5' RACE reads through MiXCR, storing one row per CDR3 protein. The table shows more than 400,000 distinct CDR3 sequences, with about 5.7% occurring only once. The sequenced sample consisted of blood, either unsorted or a sorted T cell fraction (not recorded which). The receptors shown here come from a male donor with ankylosing spondylitis.

This clonotype was picked up many times. CDR3 residues: CASSQEPSSGANVLTF. DNA of the CDR3: TGTGCCAGCAGCCAAGAGCCATCCTCCGGGGCCAACGTCCTGACTTTC. V gene TRBV4-2 combines with J gene TRBJ2-6, with D unclear. The CDR3 spans 16 residues. V shed 0 bases and J shed 4 bases, with 10 bases lying between them. From germline, CDR1 is LGHNA and CDR2 YNFKEQ.

This clonotype was seen ten or more times. The chain couples TRBV7-9 to TRBJ1-6; 7 positions agree with TRBD1. CDR3 length equals 15 residues. CDR1 is SEHNR and CDR2 is FQNEAQ in the germline V gene (reference sequence). The V gene end was trimmed by 4 bases and the J gene end by 9 bases; junction bases not matched to a gene: 9. The CDR3 bases are TGTGCCAGCAGCTGGACAGGCTCAAGTGGTTCACCCCTCCACTTT. Translation: CASSWTGSSGSPLHF.

This clonotype was counted at least ten times. This chain connects TRBV7-9 to TRBJ1-4; D gene ambiguous. CDR3 length: 13 amino acids. V lost 3 bases, J lost 5 bases, and 7 bases lay in between. Per germline, CDR1 SEHNR and CDR2 FQNEAQ (reference sequence). CDR3 nucleotide sequence: TGTGCCAGCAGCTTCATCAGCAATGAAAAACTGTTTTTT. Encoded protein: CASSFISNEKLFF. Based on the CDR3 plus reference TRBV7-9 and TRBJ1-4, the full variable domain is DTGVSQNPRHKITKRGQNVTFRCDPISEHNRLYWYRQTLGQGPEFLTYFQNEAQLEKSRLLSDRFSAERPKGSFSTLEIQRTEQGDSAMYLCASSFISNEKLFFGSGTQLSVL.

For the CDR3, the DNA is TGTGCCACCAGTGATTCGGACAGGGGGAAGGCAGATACGCAGTATTTT. This gives the protein CATSDSDRGKADTQYF. The rearrangement uses TRBV24-1 and TRBJ2-3; 10 bases align to TRBD1. The J segment lost 4 bases and the V segment lost 2 bases, leaving 5 bases of the junction unmatched. Germline CDR1 KGHDR, CDR2 SFDVKD. This CDR3 comprises 16 residues.

This clonotype was found many times. The rearrangement joins TRBV7-9 to TRBJ2-3; TRBD1 matches at 10 bases. Germline V lookup: CDR1 SEHNR, CDR2 FQNEAQ (reference sequence). The J segment lost 2 bases and the V segment lost 1 base, leaving 3 bases of the junction unmatched. There are 16 residues in the CDR3. For the CDR3, the DNA is TGTGCCAGCAGCTTAGGCGGGACAGGGGTCACAGATACGCAGTATTTT. It encodes CASSLGGTGVTDTQYF.

At least ten counts were recorded for this clonotype. J is TRBJ2-7 and V is TRBV6-2 or TRBV6-3; weak D call: TRBD1 (6 bases). This CDR3 is built from 15 residues. The germline V gene has CDR1 MNHEY and CDR2 SVGEGT. The V and J ends lost 0 bases and 2 bases respectively, with 11 bases between them. CDR3 in amino acids: CASSYSMGHTYEQYF. The DNA of the CDR3 is TGTGCCAGCAGTTACTCTATGGGACACACCTACGAGCAGTACTTC.

With regard to this clonotype: One base separates it from a far larger clone, so it is likely a read error. This chain joins TRBV12-3 or TRBV12-4 and TRBJ2-5, with D possibly matching TRBD2 (6 bases). V was cut by 6 bases and J by 5 bases, with 16 bases left in between. This CDR3 has 14 residues. CDR3 nucleotides: TGTGCCAGCAGATTGGGGGGAGTAGGGGAGACCCAGTACTTC. Translated: CASRLGGVGETQYF.

This clonotype was seen ten or more times. The chain has TRBV4-1 and TRBJ1-2; D not certain. Trimming removed 2 bases from V and 8 bases from J, with 12 bases in between. The germline V gene has CDR1 MGHRA and CDR2 YSYEKL. The CDR3 is made up of 13 amino acids. The CDR3 nucleotides read TGCGCCAGCAGCCAATATAGGGAGCGGGGCTACACCTTC. This sequence encodes CASSQYRERGYTF.

There are many counts of this clonotype. This chain connects TRBV15 to TRBJ1-2; perhaps TRBD1 as D (5 bases). Between the trimmed V and J ends, which lost 3 bases and 3 bases, there was a span of 14 bases. Germline V lookup: CDR1 LNHNV, CDR2 YYDKDF (reference sequence). The CDR3 totals 15 residues. Here the CDR3 reads CATSRSGRRDYGYTF. CDR3 DNA sequence: TGTGCCACCAGCAGGTCGGGGCGGAGGGACTATGGCTACACCTTC.

This clonotype was observed at least ten times. The chain has TRBV4-3 and TRBJ2-7, with a tentative D call TRBD2 (6 bases). Trimming took 1 base from V and 2 from J, leaving 12 bases between them. CDR1 LGHNA and CDR2 YSLEER come from the germline V gene. The CDR3 spans 15 residues. The CDR3 coding sequence is TGCGCCAGCAGCCAAGCGTGGGACTCAACCTACGAGCAGTACTTC. This sequence encodes CASSQAWDSTYEQYF.

This clonotype was seen many times. V and J are TRBV5-1 and TRBJ1-1; 7 nucleotides agree with TRBD1. The V gene's germline CDR1 is SGHRS and CDR2 YFSETQ. With 3 bases clipped from V and 4 bases from J, the junction kept 6 bases outside the gene matches. The CDR3 totals 14 residues. The CDR3 coding sequence is TGCGCCAGCAGCTCTACTCAGGGGGGCACTGAAGCTTTCTTT. As protein: CASSSTQGGTEAFF.

This clonotype was seen more than once but under ten times. The rearrangement links TRBV6-5 to TRBJ2-3, with 9 bases identical to TRBD1. The length of the CDR3 is 17 residues. After removal of 1 base from V and 1 base from J, the junction contained 6 bases not matched to a gene. Germline V lookup: CDR1 MNHEY, CDR2 SVGAGI. The CDR3 DNA follows: TGTGCCAGCAGTTACTTGGTTGGGACAGGGCGCACAGATACGCAGTATTTT. It yields the protein CASSYLVGTGRTDTQYF.

This clonotype appeared many times. The chain employs TRBV20-1 and TRBJ2-7; TRBD1 matches 7 bases. V lost 2 bases to trimming and J lost 5 bases; unmatched junction nucleotides: 6. CDR1 and CDR2 from the germline V gene are DFQATT and SNEGSKA (reference sequence). The CDR3 runs 13 residues. CDR3 loop: CSARRWDRNEQYF. The DNA of the CDR3 is TGCAGTGCTAGAAGATGGGACAGAAACGAGCAGTACTTC.

This clonotype has a handful of counts. The rearrangement links TRBV6-1 to TRBJ1-1; weak D call: TRBD1 (5 bases). Trimming removed 4 bases from V and 5 bases from J, with 20 bases in between. The germline V gene has CDR1 MNHNS and CDR2 SASEGT. This CDR3 is built from 16 residues. The DNA for the CDR3 is TGTGCCAGCAGTGTACCGGGACCCTCGAGGGTAACTGAAGCTTTCTTT. It encodes CASSVPGPSRVTEAFF.

This clonotype was picked up many times. The chain uses TRBV29-1 and TRBJ2-1, with 9 bases identical to TRBD2. CDR1 and CDR2 from the germline V gene are SQVTM and ANQGSEA. The CDR3 is made up of 13 amino acids. CDR3 DNA: TGCAGTACGAAAGGCGGGGGGGGCAATGAGCAGTTCTTC. This codes for CSTKGGGGNEQFF.

This clonotype was seen many times. The rearrangement joins TRBV5-1 to TRBJ2-1, with 10 bases that match TRBD2. This CDR3 spans 14 amino acids. Trimming cost V 3 bases and J 14 bases; bases outside gene matches: 11. In germline, CDR1 is SGHRS, CDR2 YFSETQ. As DNA, the CDR3 is TGCGCCAGCAGCTGGTGGACTAGCGGAGAAAAGGAGTTCTTC. Its protein product is CASSWWTSGEKEFF.

This clonotype showed up just a few times. The chain links TRBV5-1 to TRBJ2-7; D possibly corresponds to TRBD1 (5 bases). Trimming left V 4 bases short and J 5 bases short, with 19 bases between. The length of the CDR3 is 15 residues. Germline lookup yields CDR1 SGHRS and CDR2 YFSETQ. For the CDR3, the DNA is TGCGCCAGCAGCCCCAGGGTGCCTGTGGGGCACGAGCAGTACTTC. The encoded protein is CASSPRVPVGHEQYF.

This clonotype was recorded at least ten times. V gene TRBV29-1 combines with J gene TRBJ1-4; 7 positions match TRBD1. The V and J ends lost 7 bases and 10 bases, in that order; junction bases with no gene match: 9. The CDR3 is 12 amino acids. Germline V gene data show CDR1 as SQVTM and CDR2 as ANQGSEA. The CDR3 sequence: CSAYQGEGKLFF. The DNA for the CDR3 is TGCAGCGCCTATCAGGGGGAAGGAAAACTGTTTTTT.

This clonotype was recorded many times. The V call is TRBV5-6, the J call TRBJ1-2; D uncertain. This CDR3 is 13 amino acids long. Between the trimmed V and J ends, which lost 0 bases and 7 bases, there was a span of 10 bases. Germline V gene sequence: CDR1 SGHDT, CDR2 YYEEEE. The CDR3 DNA is TGTGCCAGCAGCTTGGCTGGGAGGGTTGGCTACACCTTC. As protein: CASSLAGRVGYTF. The full variable domain, in which reference TRBV5-6 and TRBJ1-2 provide the parts outside the CDR3, is DAGVTQSPTHLIKTRGQQVTLRCSPKSGHDTVSWYQQALGQGPQFIFQYYEEEERQRGNFPDRFSGHQFPNYSSELNVNALLLGDSALYLCASSLAGRVGYTFGSGTRLTVV.

This clonotype showed up many times. This sequence joins TRBV11-2 and TRBJ2-3, with 7 bases that match TRBD2. J lost 2 bases, V lost 1 base, and 3 bases had no gene match. The CDR3 is 15 amino acids. The V gene's germline CDR1 is SGHAT and CDR2 FQNNGV. For the CDR3, the DNA is TGTGCCAGCAGCTTAGTGGCGGGGGTCACAGATACGCAGTATTTT. Its translation: CASSLVAGVTDTQYF.

This clonotype was seen a handful of times. V is TRBV2 and J is TRBJ2-3; TRBD2 agrees at 7 bases. The CDR3 is 17 amino acids. Unmatched junction bases numbered 8, after V lost 2 bases and J lost 0 bases. Germline V gene sequence: CDR1 SNHLY, CDR2 FYNNEI. CDR3 in amino acids: CASSESPGLLSTDTQYF. Here the CDR3 DNA reads TGTGCCAGCAGTGAATCCCCGGGACTACTAAGCACAGATACGCAGTATTTT.

This clonotype came up many times. CDR3 DNA sequence: TGTGCCAGCAGTTCTCGGGACAGTGGCACTGAAGCTTTCTTT. As protein: CASSSRDSGTEAFF. J is TRBJ1-1 and V is TRBV6-2 or TRBV6-3, with 7 bases lining up with TRBD1. The CDR3 covers 14 residues. With 4 bases clipped from V and 4 bases from J, the junction kept 6 bases outside the gene matches. The germline gives CDR1 MNHEY, CDR2 SVGEGT.

This clonotype was seen many times. V gene TRBV29-1 combines with J gene TRBJ2-1; D unresolved. The CDR3 loop spans 8 amino acids. Germline CDR1 SQVTM, CDR2 ANQGSEA. V shed 6 bases and J shed 6 bases, with 0 bases lying between them. CDR3 amino acids: CSVNEQFF. CDR3 DNA: TGCAGCGTCAATGAGCAGTTCTTC.

This clonotype was seen many times. This chain links TRBV7-9 with TRBJ2-7; 8 positions match TRBD2. The CDR3 sequence is 13 residues long. Trimming cost V 8 bases and J 4 bases; bases outside gene matches: 7. Germline CDR1 is SEHNR and CDR2 is FQNEAQ (reference sequence). The CDR3 sequence is CASSGGAIYEQYF. CDR3 in DNA: TGTGCCAGCTCGGGGGGGGCGATATACGAGCAGTACTTC.

This clonotype was detected ten times or more. The chain links TRBV20-1 to TRBJ1-5; unclear D gene. CDR1 and CDR2 from the germline V gene are DFQATT and SNEGSKA (reference sequence). The CDR3 length is 14 residues. V lost 2 bases, J lost 5 bases, and 13 bases lay in between. CDR3 loop: CSARLFDGDQPQHF. CDR3 DNA sequence: TGCAGTGCTAGACTTTTCGACGGCGATCAGCCCCAGCATTTT.

This clonotype was found many times. This chain joins TRBV5-1 and TRBJ1-2; D is unclear. The CDR3 runs to 14 residues. Per the germline V gene, CDR1 is SGHRS and CDR2 is YFSETQ. V dropped 0 bases and J dropped 8 bases, with 14 bases sitting between them. This CDR3 reads CASSLDSGVKGYTF. The CDR3 coding sequence is TGCGCCAGCAGCTTGGATAGCGGTGTTAAAGGCTACACCTTC.

This clonotype was counted many times. CDR3 protein: CASTDWRSDTEAFF. The CDR3 coding sequence is TGCGCCAGCACCGACTGGAGGTCGGACACTGAAGCTTTCTTT. The chain is built from TRBV10-2 and TRBJ1-1; no firm D call. Germline CDR1 and CDR2: WSHSY and SAAADI. V dropped 7 bases and J dropped 3 bases, with 15 bases sitting between them. The CDR3 is 14 amino acids.